What follows are 3 T cell receptor beta chains derived from one specimen sequenced in a study of PD-1 blockade in classical Hodgkin lymphoma. The time point is: cycle 4 day 1 (C4D1), after about 6 weeks of nivolumab. Exposure to brentuximab vedotin varied, and each patient had relapsed following autologous stem cell transplantation. This table comes from immunoSEQ multiplex PCR, and its TCRdb copy is limited to in-frame clones, with some not included. The top ten hold roughly 19% of the sample, which has more than 85,000 clones, over 85% seen once. The sample in question was peripheral blood mononuclear cells (PBMCs), obtained before the fourth cycle of nivolumab. The receptors were sampled from a human donor with classical Hodgkin lymphoma.

This rearrangement joins TRBV2 to TRBJ1-5, with unresolved D. The CDR3 length is 14 residues. Trimming cost V 8 bases and J 7 bases, with 18 bases left between them. Germline V lookup: CDR1 SNHLY, CDR2 FYNNEI. CDR3 region: CASETGQESQPQHF. CDR3 in DNA: TGTGCCAGCGAGACCGGGCAGGAAAGCCAGCCCCAGCATTTT.

This chain joins TRBV6-5 and TRBJ1-2, with a weak D call TRBD1 (5 bases). Germline CDR1 reads MNHEY; CDR2 reads SVGAGI. CDR3 length equals 12 residues. V gave up 6 bases and J gave up 8 bases, with 13 bases separating them. The CDR3 DNA sequence: TGTGCCAGCAGGTTTGGGGCGGAAGGCTACACCTTC. It yields the protein CASRFGAEGYTF.

This chain uses TRBV19 with TRBJ1-5; D call uncertain. CDR3 size: 16 residues. Germline CDR1 reads LNHDA; CDR2 reads SQIVND (reference sequence). V was cut by 5 bases and J by 3 bases, with 17 bases left in between. CDR3 sequence: CASSAPGGSPNQPQHF. CDR3 nucleotide sequence: TGTGCCAGTAGTGCCCCGGGCGGGAGTCCCAATCAGCCCCAGCATTTT.